This T cell receptor (beta chain) was recorded in a study of preoperative IRX-2 immunotherapy in early breast cancer. Described treatment: preoperative locoregional IRX-2 cytokine immunotherapy. This clone was counted once. Sequencing used immunoSEQ multiplex PCR; TCRdb keeps in-frame clones, though not all of them. Of around 24,000 clones listed, roughly 75% are singletons. V lost 5 bases, J lost 2 bases, and 12 bases lay in between. This CDR3 region has 15 residues. Germline-derived CDR1 and CDR2 are SGHNT and YENEEA. This chain links TRBV11-3 with TRBJ2-2; D may be TRBD2 (5 bases). This sequence originates from a human donor with breast cancer. This specimen consisted of lymph node tissue, obtained after IRX-2 immunotherapy. The CDR3 sequence is CASSAPGSNTGELFF. The CDR3 DNA sequence: TGTGCCAGCAGCGCCCCGGGATCCAACACCGGGGAGCTGTTTTTT. The variable domain in full, with the rest retrieved from reference TRBV11-3 and TRBJ2-2, is EAGVVQSPRYKIIEKKQPVAFWCNPISGHNTLYWYLQNLGQGPELLIRYENEEAVDDSQLPKDRFSAERLKGVDSTLKIQPAELGDSAVYLCASSAPGSNTGELFFGEGSRLTVL.